This T cell receptor beta chain was observed in a study of somatic mutations in cytotoxic T cells in rheumatoid arthritis. Whole-study context: Several of the V beta antibody-stained T-cell populations were flow-sorted at nearly 100% purity; V beta1+ cells were among them and were sequenced for TCRB.

On this clone: Its antigen is unknown.

Purity of the CD4+ and CD8+ cells, isolated by positive magnetic bead selection, was checked by flow cytometry. General study findings and limits: Increasing age coincided with elevated CD8+ clonality among rheumatoid arthritis patients, though not among healthy controls.

Original data processing: Expanded CD8+ clones from patients, those larger than 1%, seldom had a match among published virus-specific TCRB sequences. TCRdb keeps only in-frame clones here, not all; method: immunoSEQ multiplex PCR. V and J calls and clone size are those listed in that table; D and trimming were worked out from the DNA. Of about 23,000 clones in the sample, 65% to 85% were seen once. Sequences were obtained from CD8+ T cells sorted from blood. The sequence was obtained from an adult with rheumatoid arthritis.

The CDR3: CASSRGRAGGYTF. The CDR3 DNA is TGTGCCAGCAGTAGGGGCAGGGCTGGCGGCTACACCTTC. The rearrangement joins TRBV21-1 to TRBJ1-2; TRBD1 is the table's D call and was not checked against the DNA. TRBV21-1 is a pseudogene. The CDR3 has 13 residues.